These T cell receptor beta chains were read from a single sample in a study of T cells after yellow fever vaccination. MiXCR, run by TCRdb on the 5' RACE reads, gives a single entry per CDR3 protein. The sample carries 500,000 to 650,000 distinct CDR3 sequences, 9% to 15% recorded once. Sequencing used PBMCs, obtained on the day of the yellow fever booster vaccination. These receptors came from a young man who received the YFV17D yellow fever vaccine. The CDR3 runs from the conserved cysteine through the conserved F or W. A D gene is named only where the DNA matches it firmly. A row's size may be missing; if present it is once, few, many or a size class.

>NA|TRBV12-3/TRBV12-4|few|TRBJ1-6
CASSYQGSLSNSPLHF
TGTGCCAGCAGTTACCAGGGGTCTCTTTCCAATTCACCCCTCCACTTT
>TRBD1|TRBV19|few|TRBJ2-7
CAKSPGQESSYEQYF
TGTGCCAAAAGTCCGGGACAGGAAAGCTCCTACGAGCAGTACTTC
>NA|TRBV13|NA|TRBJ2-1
CASTIGGGYEQFF
TGTGCCAGCACTATAGGGGGGGGTTATGAGCAGTTCTTC
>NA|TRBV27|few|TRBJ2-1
CASSLGGLKGNEQFF
TGTGCCAGCAGTTTAGGGGGGCTTAAGGGCAATGAGCAGTTCTTC
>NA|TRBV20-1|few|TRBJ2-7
CSAREGPNEQYF
TGCAGTGCTAGAGAAGGTCCCAACGAGCAGTACTTC
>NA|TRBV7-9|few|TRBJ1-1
CASSLSRLLTEAFF
TGTGCCAGCAGCTTAAGTCGACTGCTCACTGAAGCTTTCTTT
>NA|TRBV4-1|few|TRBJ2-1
CASSQELMDYRSSYNEQFF
TGCGCCAGCAGCCAAGAGTTGATGGACTACCGAAGCTCCTACAATGAGCAGTTCTTC
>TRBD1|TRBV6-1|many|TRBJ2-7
CARSGTGAYEQYF
TGTGCCCGCTCGGGGACAGGGGCCTACGAGCAGTACTTC
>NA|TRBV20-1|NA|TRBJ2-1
CSARVTYNEQFF
TGCAGTGCTAGAGTTACTTACAATGAGCAGTTCTTC
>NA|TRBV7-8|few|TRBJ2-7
CASTTSRVEQYF
TGTGCCAGCACCACTTCCCGGGTTGAGCAGTACTTC
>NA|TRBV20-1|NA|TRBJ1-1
CSARRGEDTEAFF
TGCAGTGCGCGAAGGGGTGAGGACACTGAAGCTTTCTTT
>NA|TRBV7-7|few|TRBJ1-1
CASSPSGVDTEAFF
TGTGCTAGCAGCCCGTCCGGCGTTGACACTGAAGCTTTCTTT
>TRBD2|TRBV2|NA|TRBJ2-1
CASSEEAGDVFF
TGTGCCAGCAGTGAAGAGGCGGGGGATGTGTTCTTC
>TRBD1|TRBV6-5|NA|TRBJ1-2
CASSFSDRATLGYTF
TGTGCCAGCAGCTTCTCGGACAGGGCCACATTGGGCTACACCTTC
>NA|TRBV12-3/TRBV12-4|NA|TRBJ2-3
CASSLAQGNTQYF
TGTGCCAGCAGTTTAGCGCAGGGCAATACGCAGTATTTT
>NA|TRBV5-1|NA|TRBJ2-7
CASKPSGVVYEQYF
TGCGCCAGCAAACCCTCTGGGGTGGTCTACGAGCAGTACTTC
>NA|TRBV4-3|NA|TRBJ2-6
CASSQGSANVLTF
TGCGCCAGCAGCCAAGGCTCGGCCAACGTCCTGACTTTC
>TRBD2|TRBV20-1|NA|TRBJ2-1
CCARVASGVSYNEQFF
TGCTGTGCTAGAGTGGCTAGCGGAGTCTCCTACAATGAGCAGTTCTTC
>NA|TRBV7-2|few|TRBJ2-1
CAEVADYNEQFF
TGTGCCGAGGTAGCGGACTACAATGAGCAGTTCTTC
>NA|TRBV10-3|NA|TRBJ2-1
CAISVLVGNEQFF
TGTGCCATCAGTGTACTAGTGGGGAATGAGCAGTTCTTC
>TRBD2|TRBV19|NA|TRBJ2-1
CASTPWTSGSPQFF
TGTGCCAGTACCCCGTGGACTAGCGGGAGTCCCCAGTTCTTC
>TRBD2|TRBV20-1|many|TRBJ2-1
CSASLLAGAGSYNEQFF
TGCAGTGCTAGTCTTCTAGCGGGAGCTGGTTCCTACAATGAGCAGTTCTTC
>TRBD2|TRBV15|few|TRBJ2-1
CATSRELAGGGQFF
TGTGCCACCAGCAGAGAGCTAGCGGGAGGGGGGCAGTTCTTC
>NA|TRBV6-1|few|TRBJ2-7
CASSLPGGDEQYF
TGTGCCAGCAGCCTCCCCGGTGGGGACGAGCAGTACTTC
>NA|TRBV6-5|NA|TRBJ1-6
CASSYAGSGKDSPLHF
TGTGCCAGCAGTTACGCGGGGTCCGGGAAAGATTCACCCCTCCACTTT
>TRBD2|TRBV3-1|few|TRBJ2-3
CASSQEFTAGGRDTQYF
TGTGCCAGCAGCCAAGAGTTCACAGCGGGGGGGCGTGATACGCAGTATTTT
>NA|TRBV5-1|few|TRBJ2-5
CASSMLSQQETQYF
TGCGCCAGCTCCATGTTATCCCAGCAAGAGACCCAGTACTTC
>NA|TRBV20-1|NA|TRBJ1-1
CSARNVEGRITEAFF
TGCAGTGCTAGAAATGTGGAGGGGCGGATAACTGAAGCTTTCTTT
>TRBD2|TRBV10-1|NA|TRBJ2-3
CASSERSGGSTDTQYF
TGCGCCAGCAGTGAGCGGAGCGGGGGGAGCACAGATACGCAGTATTTT
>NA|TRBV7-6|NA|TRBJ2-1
CASSRQPSNEQFF
TGTGCCAGCAGCCGACAGCCCTCCAATGAGCAGTTCTTC
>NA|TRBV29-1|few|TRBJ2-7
CSVEGGGAGGGYEQYF
TGCAGCGTTGAGGGGGGTGGGGCAGGAGGCGGCTACGAGCAGTACTTC
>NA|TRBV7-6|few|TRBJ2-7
CASSPISGTYEQYF
TGTGCCAGCAGCCCCATTAGCGGTACCTACGAGCAGTACTTC